Listed below are T cell receptor beta chains from one sample, sequenced in a study of cytomegalovirus exposure and HLA in healthy donors. Using immunoSEQ multiplex PCR, the repertoire was profiled, and TCRdb retains in-frame clones only, with some absent. The data contain 60,000 to 85,000 clones, under 80% of them singletons. Sequencing was done on a sample of PBMCs. These receptors were taken from a man between 60 and 75 years old in good health and CMV-seropositive. Each CDR3 is given with its conserved first and last residue. Each record gives: CDR3 protein, CDR3 DNA, V gene, D gene, clone size, J gene. A D gene is named only where the DNA matches it firmly. Size values are once, few and many counts, or a class for expanded clones, and some rows have none.

CDR3 protein: CASSRGQGSDTQYF
CDR3 DNA: TGTGCCAGCAGCCGGGGACAGGGTTCAGATACGCAGTATTTT
V gene: TRBV5-4
D gene: TRBD1
clone size: -
J gene: TRBJ2-3

CDR3 protein: CASSPNPRGFDEQYF
CDR3 DNA: TGTGCCAGCAGCCCTAACCCAAGAGGGTTCGACGAGCAGTACTTC
V gene: TRBV5-8
D gene: -
clone size: -
J gene: TRBJ2-7

CDR3 protein: CASSPPGLPLGNEQFF
CDR3 DNA: TGTGCCAGCAGCCCACCGGGACTTCCTCTCGGGAATGAGCAGTTCTTC
V gene: TRBV7-9
D gene: -
clone size: -
J gene: TRBJ2-1

CDR3 protein: CAISAGDWEYEQYF
CDR3 DNA: TGTGCCATCAGTGCCGGGGACTGGGAATACGAGCAGTACTTC
V gene: TRBV10-3
D gene: -
clone size: -
J gene: TRBJ2-7

CDR3 protein: CASSSLRREGGELFF
CDR3 DNA: TGTGCCAGCAGTTCCTTAAGGCGGGAGGGCGGGGAGCTGTTTTTT
V gene: TRBV27
D gene: TRBD2
clone size: -
J gene: TRBJ2-2

CDR3 protein: CASSYNSVTGGQGYTF
CDR3 DNA: TGTGCCAGCAGTTATAATTCCGTGACAGGGGGCCAGGGCTACACCTTC
V gene: TRBV6-5
D gene: TRBD1
clone size: -
J gene: TRBJ1-2

CDR3 protein: CASSPGQGGYEQYF
CDR3 DNA: TGCGCCAGCAGCCCCGGACAGGGAGGATACGAGCAGTACTTC
V gene: TRBV5-1
D gene: TRBD1
clone size: -
J gene: TRBJ2-7

CDR3 protein: CASMIFAGGSYEQYF
CDR3 DNA: TGTGCCAGCATGATTTTTGCGGGAGGGTCCTACGAGCAGTACTTC
V gene: TRBV28
D gene: TRBD2
clone size: -
J gene: TRBJ2-7

CDR3 protein: CASSSGTSGSSYNEQFF
CDR3 DNA: TGTGCCAGCAGCTCGGGGACTAGCGGGAGCTCCTACAATGAGCAGTTCTTC
V gene: TRBV7-9
D gene: TRBD2
clone size: -
J gene: TRBJ2-1

CDR3 protein: CASGSRDRASYEQYF
CDR3 DNA: TGTGCTAGTGGCTCTCGGGACAGGGCCTCCTACGAGCAGTACTTC
V gene: TRBV12-5
D gene: TRBD1
clone size: -
J gene: TRBJ2-7

CDR3 protein: CASSPRVGLPDTQYF
CDR3 DNA: TGTGCCAGCAGCCCCCGTGTGGGGCTTCCAGATACGCAGTATTTT
V gene: TRBV7-3
D gene: -
clone size: -
J gene: TRBJ2-3

CDR3 protein: CASSFRDSRETQYF
CDR3 DNA: TGTGCCAGCAGCTTCCGGGACAGCAGGGAGACCCAGTACTTC
V gene: TRBV5-8
D gene: TRBD1
clone size: -
J gene: TRBJ2-5

CDR3 protein: CAWSGAFATNEKLFF
CDR3 DNA: TGTGCCTGGAGTGGGGCCTTTGCAACTAATGAAAAACTGTTTTTT
V gene: TRBV30
D gene: -
clone size: -
J gene: TRBJ1-4

CDR3 protein: CASIGQYATNEKLFF
CDR3 DNA: TGTGCCAGCATCGGACAGTATGCAACTAATGAAAAACTGTTTTTT
V gene: TRBV6-1
D gene: -
clone size: -
J gene: TRBJ1-4

CDR3 protein: CATRDRGLETQYF
CDR3 DNA: TGTGCCACCCGGGACAGGGGGCTGGAGACCCAGTACTTC
V gene: TRBV5-4
D gene: TRBD1
clone size: -
J gene: TRBJ2-5

CDR3 protein: CASSFGFNQPQHF
CDR3 DNA: TGTGCCAGCAGTTTCGGGTTTAATCAGCCCCAGCATTTT
V gene: TRBV27
D gene: -
clone size: -
J gene: TRBJ1-5

CDR3 protein: CASSPRDTYGYTF
CDR3 DNA: TGTGCCAGCAGCCCCCGGGACACTTATGGCTACACCTTC
V gene: TRBV5-8
D gene: -
clone size: -
J gene: TRBJ1-2

CDR3 protein: CASRSGTESEKLFF
CDR3 DNA: TGTGCCAGCAGATCCGGGACAGAGTCGGAAAAACTGTTTTTT
V gene: TRBV6-5
D gene: TRBD1
clone size: few
J gene: TRBJ1-4

CDR3 protein: CATTTQGTVSYEQYF
CDR3 DNA: TGTGCCACCACAACCCAGGGCACAGTTTCCTACGAGCAGTACTTC
V gene: TRBV2
D gene: -
clone size: -
J gene: TRBJ2-7

CDR3 protein: CASSLTSGFHEQYF
CDR3 DNA: TGCGCCAGCAGCCTCACCAGCGGGTTCCACGAGCAGTACTTC
V gene: TRBV5-1
D gene: -
clone size: -
J gene: TRBJ2-7

CDR3 protein: CASSPPGGSANEQFF
CDR3 DNA: TGTGCCAGCAGCCCTCCCGGCGGGAGCGCTAATGAGCAGTTCTTC
V gene: TRBV7-9
D gene: TRBD2
clone size: -
J gene: TRBJ2-1

CDR3 protein: CASRLGQMGSYEQYF
CDR3 DNA: TGTGCCAGCAGACTCGGACAGATGGGCTCCTACGAGCAGTACTTC
V gene: TRBV27
D gene: -
clone size: -
J gene: TRBJ2-7

CDR3 protein: CASSLALAQGYEQYF
CDR3 DNA: TGCGCCAGCAGCTTGGCCCTAGCGCAAGGGTACGAGCAGTACTTC
V gene: TRBV5-1
D gene: -
clone size: few
J gene: TRBJ2-7

CDR3 protein: CASSFGESGWEQFF
CDR3 DNA: TGTGCCAGCAGCTTTGGGGAGTCTGGCTGGGAGCAGTTCTTC
V gene: TRBV11-3
D gene: -
clone size: few
J gene: TRBJ2-1

CDR3 protein: CASSSPGLGYGYTF
CDR3 DNA: TGTGCCAGTAGTTCACCGGGACTCGGCTATGGCTACACCTTC
V gene: TRBV19
D gene: -
clone size: -
J gene: TRBJ1-2

CDR3 protein: CASSSPQPGNTGELFF
CDR3 DNA: TGTGCCAGCAGTTCTCCACAACCAGGAAACACCGGGGAGCTGTTTTTT
V gene: TRBV28
D gene: -
clone size: -
J gene: TRBJ2-2

CDR3 protein: CASSDDRVEAFF
CDR3 DNA: TGTGCCAGCAGTGACGACAGGGTGGAAGCTTTCTTT
V gene: TRBV2
D gene: TRBD1
clone size: once
J gene: TRBJ1-1

CDR3 protein: CASGSSAPQETQYF
CDR3 DNA: TGCGCCAGCGGATCTAGCGCCCCTCAAGAGACCCAGTACTTC
V gene: TRBV5-1
D gene: -
clone size: -
J gene: TRBJ2-5

CDR3 protein: CASSYSTSGSWYF
CDR3 DNA: TGTGCCAGCAGTTACTCTACTAGCGGGAGTTGGTACTTC
V gene: TRBV6-5
D gene: TRBD2
clone size: -
J gene: TRBJ2-5

CDR3 protein: CASNTGGRGEKLFF
CDR3 DNA: TGCGCCAGCAATACAGGGGGGCGCGGTGAAAAACTGTTTTTT
V gene: TRBV5-1
D gene: TRBD1
clone size: few
J gene: TRBJ1-4

CDR3 protein: CASSDIADYEQYF
CDR3 DNA: TGTGCCAGCAGTGATATTGCGGACTACGAGCAGTACTTC
V gene: TRBV2
D gene: -
clone size: -
J gene: TRBJ2-7

CDR3 protein: CASSWAADRVYEQYF
CDR3 DNA: TGCGCCAGCAGCTGGGCGGCCGACAGGGTTTACGAGCAGTACTTC
V gene: TRBV5-1
D gene: TRBD1
clone size: once
J gene: TRBJ2-7

CDR3 protein: CASSKGQGLNEKLFF
CDR3 DNA: TGTGCCAGCAGTAAAGGACAGGGTTTGAATGAAAAACTGTTTTTT
V gene: TRBV6-5
D gene: TRBD1
clone size: -
J gene: TRBJ1-4

CDR3 protein: CASSPGQGSQPQHF
CDR3 DNA: TGTGCCAGCAGTCCCGGACAGGGAAGCCAGCCCCAGCATTTT
V gene: TRBV6-5
D gene: TRBD1
clone size: -
J gene: TRBJ1-5

CDR3 protein: CASSLLAVSVREQFF
CDR3 DNA: TGTGCCAGCAGTTTATTAGCGGTCTCCGTGAGGGAGCAGTTCTTC
V gene: TRBV28
D gene: -
clone size: once
J gene: TRBJ2-1

CDR3 protein: CASFPEGLTNQPQHF
CDR3 DNA: TGTGCCAGCTTTCCGGAGGGTCTTACTAATCAGCCCCAGCATTTT
V gene: TRBV2
D gene: -
clone size: -
J gene: TRBJ1-5

CDR3 protein: CASRMGGRTVETQYF
CDR3 DNA: TGTGCCAGTCGAATGGGGGGGCGGACGGTAGAGACCCAGTACTTC
V gene: TRBV11-2
D gene: -
clone size: -
J gene: TRBJ2-5

CDR3 protein: CASSVKTDSEAFF
CDR3 DNA: TGTGCCAGCAGTGTGAAGACAGATTCTGAAGCTTTCTTT
V gene: TRBV6-1
D gene: -
clone size: -
J gene: TRBJ1-1

CDR3 protein: CATSVGLSSDTQYF
CDR3 DNA: TGTGCCACCAGCGTGGGGCTGAGCTCAGATACGCAGTATTTT
V gene: TRBV15
D gene: -
clone size: -
J gene: TRBJ2-3

CDR3 protein: CASSEQGYTEAFF
CDR3 DNA: TGTGCCAGCAGTGAACAGGGCTACACTGAAGCTTTCTTT
V gene: TRBV2
D gene: -
clone size: few
J gene: TRBJ1-1

CDR3 protein: CASSPPGDNEQFF
CDR3 DNA: TGTGCCAGCTCACCACCAGGGGACAATGAGCAGTTCTTC
V gene: TRBV18
D gene: -
clone size: -
J gene: TRBJ2-1

CDR3 protein: CASSQSRDTYTGELFF
CDR3 DNA: TGCGCCAGCAGCCAATCACGGGACACATACACCGGGGAGCTGTTTTTT
V gene: TRBV4-3
D gene: -
clone size: few
J gene: TRBJ2-2

CDR3 protein: CASSPRTGVLRETQYF
CDR3 DNA: TGTGCCAGCTCACCCCGGACAGGGGTTCTTCGAGAGACCCAGTACTTC
V gene: TRBV18
D gene: TRBD1
clone size: once
J gene: TRBJ2-5

CDR3 protein: CASSSGGTADTQYF
CDR3 DNA: TGTGCCAGCAGTTCTGGCGGGACGGCAGATACGCAGTATTTT
V gene: TRBV28
D gene: -
clone size: -
J gene: TRBJ2-3

CDR3 protein: CSSSYSSYEQYF
CDR3 DNA: TGTTCCAGCAGCTATAGCTCCTACGAGCAGTACTTC
V gene: TRBV7-9
D gene: -
clone size: -
J gene: TRBJ2-7

CDR3 protein: CSVGESNQPQHF
CDR3 DNA: TGCAGCGTTGGTGAGAGCAATCAGCCCCAGCATTTT
V gene: TRBV29-1
D gene: -
clone size: -
J gene: TRBJ1-5

CDR3 protein: CASSKGPLRDTPSGANVLTF
CDR3 DNA: TGTGCCAGCAGCAAAGGACCCCTTCGGGACACCCCCTCTGGGGCCAACGTCCTGACTTTC
V gene: TRBV21-1
D gene: -
clone size: -
J gene: TRBJ2-6

CDR3 protein: CASSVEGGTQYF
CDR3 DNA: TGTGCCAGCAGCGTAGAGGGAGGGACCCAGTACTTC
V gene: TRBV9
D gene: -
clone size: -
J gene: TRBJ2-5

CDR3 protein: CASTSGQGAPLHF
CDR3 DNA: TGCGCCAGCACCTCGGGACAGGGGGCACCCCTCCACTTT
V gene: TRBV4-1
D gene: TRBD1
clone size: -
J gene: TRBJ1-6

CDR3 protein: CASSLGQGASNQPQHF
CDR3 DNA: TGTGCCAGCAGCCTAGGACAGGGGGCGTCCAATCAGCCCCAGCATTTT
V gene: TRBV2
D gene: TRBD1
clone size: -
J gene: TRBJ1-5

CDR3 protein: CASSLGSGGADTQYF
CDR3 DNA: TGTGCCAGCAGCTTGGGCTCCGGGGGGGCAGATACGCAGTATTTT
V gene: TRBV7-2
D gene: TRBD2
clone size: -
J gene: TRBJ2-3

CDR3 protein: CASSVVGHPIEAFF
CDR3 DNA: TGTGCCAGCAGCGTAGTTGGGCACCCTATAGAAGCTTTCTTT
V gene: TRBV9
D gene: -
clone size: -
J gene: TRBJ1-1

CDR3 protein: CASSLVLNEQFF
CDR3 DNA: TGTGCCAGCAGCTTAGTCCTCAATGAGCAGTTCTTC
V gene: TRBV7-8
D gene: -
clone size: -
J gene: TRBJ2-1

CDR3 protein: CAWSVGAFTGELFF
CDR3 DNA: TGTGCCTGGAGTGTAGGGGCTTTCACCGGGGAGCTGTTTTTT
V gene: TRBV30
D gene: -
clone size: -
J gene: TRBJ2-2

CDR3 protein: CASSLGTGPYEQFF
CDR3 DNA: TGTGCCAGTAGTTTGGGGACAGGGCCTTATGAGCAGTTCTTC
V gene: TRBV19
D gene: TRBD1
clone size: -
J gene: TRBJ2-1

CDR3 protein: CASGDGTSGRTEQYF
CDR3 DNA: TGTGCCAGCGGGGATGGGACTAGCGGGAGAACCGAGCAGTACTTC
V gene: TRBV2
D gene: TRBD2
clone size: -
J gene: TRBJ2-7

CDR3 protein: CAWRVGGGLNTEAFF
CDR3 DNA: TGTGCCTGGAGAGTAGGGGGGGGACTGAACACTGAAGCTTTCTTT
V gene: TRBV30
D gene: -
clone size: -
J gene: TRBJ1-1